Shown below are 20 T cell receptor beta chains from a single sample sequenced in a study of CD8+ T cells in alopecia areata. RNA, once extracted, was reverse transcribed into cDNA for use as the sequencing template. Here immunoSEQ multiplex PCR was the method, and the copy in TCRdb shows in-frame clones only, minus some. The table lists some 51,000 clones, around 97% of them singletons. The material was CD8+ T cells sorted from blood, obtained at week 0. These receptors came from a human donor with alopecia areata.

The chain links TRBV29-1 to TRBJ2-5; D not certain. The CDR3 contains 12 residues. V was shortened by 3 bases and J by 4 bases, with 9 bases between the two germline ends. CDR1 is SQVTM and CDR2 is ANQGSEA in the germline V gene. The DNA of the CDR3 is TGCAGCGTTGACGCCACGGGAGAGACCCAGTACTTC. This translates into CSVDATGETQYF.

J is TRBJ2-7 and V is TRBV6-4, with 8 bases matching TRBD1. The V gene end was trimmed by 4 bases and the J gene end by 2 bases; junction bases not matched to a gene: 10. Per germline, CDR1 MRHNA and CDR2 SNTAGT. The CDR3 sequence is 16 residues long. DNA for the CDR3: TGTGCCAGCAGTGCCCAACGACAGGGGCGTACCTACGAGCAGTACTTC. It encodes CASSAQRQGRTYEQYF.

V gene TRBV2 combines with J gene TRBJ2-1, with 9 bases that match TRBD1. CDR1 and CDR2 (germline): SNHLY, FYNNEI. CDR3 size: 16 residues. The junction had 6 bases not matched to a gene; V was cut back by 6 bases and J by 0 bases. CDR3 sequence: CASRDRGSGSYNEQFF. CDR3 sequence (DNA): TGTGCCAGCAGGGACAGGGGAAGCGGCTCCTACAATGAGCAGTTCTTC.

This sequence joins TRBV7-2 and TRBJ1-5; D gene ambiguous. The CDR3 loop spans 10 amino acids. V lost 5 bases, J lost 7 bases, and 3 bases lay in between. The germline gives CDR1 SGHTA, CDR2 FQGNSA. The CDR3 DNA reads TGTGCCAGCAGCGTCCAGCCCCAGCATTTT. Protein: CASSVQPQHF. Full variable domain (remainder filled in from reference TRBV7-2 and TRBJ1-5): GAGVSQSPSNKVTEKGKDVELRCDPISGHTALYWYRQSLGQGLEFLIYFQGNSAPDKSGLPSDRFSAERTGGSVSTLTIQRTQQEDSAVYLCASSVQPQHFGDGTRLSIL.

This chain links TRBV19 with TRBJ1-1, with TRBD1 identical over 7 bases. The germline V gene encodes CDR1 LNHDA and CDR2 SQIVND (reference sequence). With V trimmed by 5 bases and J by 7 bases, 7 bases remained unmatched. The CDR3 has 13 amino acids. This chain's CDR3 is CASSLTGAVEAFF. The CDR3 nucleotides read TGTGCCAGTAGTCTTACAGGGGCGGTTGAAGCTTTCTTT.

With regard to this clone: One junction end disagrees with the germline gene, perhaps due to a read error. The rearrangement uses TRBV7-7 and TRBJ2-5; D might be TRBD1 (7 bases). The CDR3 runs to 14 residues. Germline CDR1 and CDR2: SSHAT and FNYEAQ (reference sequence). The CDR3 DNA is TGTGCTAGCAGCGCCGCCAGGGGGAGGGAGACCCAGTACTTC. Translating gives CASSAARGRETQYF.

The J gene is TRBJ2-7, the V gene TRBV2, with 7 positions matching TRBD2. This CDR3 has 15 residues. Germline-derived CDR1 and CDR2 are SNHLY and FYNNEI. V dropped 7 bases and J dropped 0; count of bases not matched to a gene: 9. In DNA, the CDR3 is TGTGCCAGCACCCCCGACGGGGGGAGCTCCTACGAGCAGTACTTC. Translating it yields CASTPDGGSSYEQYF.

The J gene is TRBJ2-5, the V gene TRBV6-5; no clear D. Trimming took off 2 bases at V and 2 bases at J, with 12 bases between the two ends. Germline CDR1 is MNHEY and CDR2 is SVGAGI. The CDR3 consists of 15 residues. The CDR3: CASSYTPGRQETQYF. CDR3 nucleotides: TGTGCCAGCAGTTACACCCCGGGCAGGCAAGAGACCCAGTACTTC.

The chain joins TRBV29-1 to TRBJ2-1; D is undetermined. The V gene lost 5 bases and the J gene lost 0 bases, with 23 bases spanning the gap. The CDR3 spans 18 residues. The germline V gene has CDR1 SQVTM and CDR2 ANQGSEA. Here the CDR3 reads CSVLGIPLSLRSYNEQFF. The CDR3 DNA reads as TGCAGCGTTTTAGGGATCCCTTTATCCCTTCGCTCCTACAATGAGCAGTTCTTC.

CDR3 DNA: TGTGCCAGCAGCTTGGAATACTCTGGGGCCAACGTCCTGACTTTC. It encodes CASSLEYSGANVLTF. The chain has TRBV5-6 and TRBJ2-6; D is uncertain. CDR3 size: 15 residues. V lost 0 bases and J 0 bases, leaving 4 bases between the germline ends. Germline V gives CDR1 SGHDT, CDR2 YYEEEE.

The chain joins TRBV6-1 to TRBJ2-2; a weak D match, TRBD2 (5 bases). The CDR3 runs 16 residues. V lost 2 bases and J 0 bases, leaving 10 bases between the germline ends. Germline V CDR1 and CDR2: MNHNS, SASEGT. The CDR3 is CASSEFGLSNTGELFF. In DNA form, the CDR3 reads TGTGCCAGCAGTGAATTTGGACTTTCGAACACCGGGGAGCTGTTTTTT.

The rearrangement links TRBV2 to TRBJ2-5; a possible D gene is TRBD2 (6 bases). The CDR3 has 15 amino acids. Germline loops: CDR1 SNHLY, CDR2 FYNNEI. V lost 0 bases to trimming and J lost 5 bases, with 13 bases between them. The CDR3 bases are TGTGCCAGCAGTGAAGCGGCGGGGCGGCAGGAGACCCAGTACTTC. As protein: CASSEAAGRQETQYF. The full variable domain, with the rest looked up from reference TRBV2 and TRBJ2-5, is EPEVTQTPSHQVTQMGQEVILRCVPISNHLYFYWYRQILGQKVEFLVSFYNNEISEKSEIFDDQFSVERPDGSNFTLKIRSTKLEDSAMYFCASSEAAGRQETQYFGPGTRLLVL.

This chain uses TRBV5-1 with TRBJ1-1; 10 positions match TRBD1. J was trimmed by 1 base and V by 4 bases; bases with no gene match: 4. From germline, CDR1 is SGHRS and CDR2 YFSETQ. CDR3 length equals 15 residues. In nucleotides, the CDR3 is TGCGCCAGCAGCCTTGGACAGGGGGAGAACACTGAAGCTTTCTTT. Translated, it gives CASSLGQGENTEAFF.

J is TRBJ2-5 and V is TRBV5-6; D uncertain. Germline V gives CDR1 SGHDT, CDR2 YYEEEE. Trimming removed 3 bases at V and 5 bases at J, with 17 bases between. The CDR3 loop spans 15 amino acids. The CDR3 region has the DNA TGTGCCAGCAGCTCTGCCGGATCGGGTACGGAGACCCAGTACTTC. Translating it yields CASSSAGSGTETQYF.

The chain joins TRBV11-2 to TRBJ2-5; D is perhaps TRBD2 (6 bases). This CDR3 is 15 amino acids long. CDR1 is SGHAT, CDR2 FQNNGV, per germline. V was clipped by 7 bases and J by 4 bases, with 19 bases between them. Here the CDR3 DNA reads TGTGCCAGCACACAGACGGGGGTATTTCGAGAGACCCAGTACTTC. Translated: CASTQTGVFRETQYF.

The V call is TRBV5-6, the J call TRBJ1-1; D gene uncertain. The V gene's germline CDR1 is SGHDT and CDR2 YYEEEE. The CDR3 length is 15 residues. Trimming took 0 bases from V and 0 from J, leaving 9 bases between them. The CDR3 protein is CASSLEGSLNTEAFF. The CDR3 DNA is TGTGCCAGCAGCTTGGAGGGCAGCTTGAACACTGAAGCTTTCTTT.

For the CDR3, the DNA is TGTGCCAGTAGTCTGCTGTACGACAGGGAAAATCAGCCCCAGCATTTT. Its protein is CASSLLYDRENQPQHF. The chain couples TRBV19 to TRBJ1-5; 7 nucleotides line up with TRBD1. Looked up from germline, CDR1 is LNHDA and CDR2 is SQIVND (reference sequence). This CDR3 spans 16 amino acids. V trimming: 5 bases; J trimming: 4 bases; junction bases outside the gene matches: 11. Together with reference TRBV19 and TRBJ1-5, the CDR3 gives the full variable domain: DGGITQSPKYLFRKEGQNVTLSCEQNLNHDAMYWYRQDPGQGLRLIYYSQIVNDFQKGDIAEGYSVSREKKESFPLTVTSAQKNPTAFYLCASSLLYDRENQPQHFGDGTRLSIL.

The V and J genes are TRBV29-1 and TRBJ2-1, with a weak D call TRBD1 (8 bases). With 5 bases removed from V and 9 bases from J, the gap between germline ends came to 17 bases. The CDR3 sequence is 13 residues long. The germline gives CDR1 SQVTM, CDR2 ANQGSEA. This CDR3 reads CSVFGQGGGEQFF. The CDR3 region has the DNA TGCAGCGTTTTTGGACAGGGAGGGGGTGAGCAGTTCTTC.

The V call is TRBV4-1, the J call TRBJ2-1; 7 bases are shared with TRBD2. This CDR3 is built from 16 residues. The ends lost 1 base at V and 8 bases at J; junction bases unmatched: 11. Germline lookup yields CDR1 MGHRA and CDR2 YSYEKL. CDR3 DNA: TGCGCCAGCAGCCAAGGTATCGGCGGGGGTCACGATGAGCAGTTCTTC. Translating it yields CASSQGIGGGHDEQFF.

V and J are TRBV9 and TRBJ2-5, with D tentatively TRBD2 (6 bases). There are 15 residues in the CDR3. CDR1 is SGDLS and CDR2 is YYNGEE in the germline V gene. V lost 0 bases and J 1 base, leaving 10 bases between the germline ends. CDR3 sequence: CASSVDRGSQETQYF. CDR3 coding DNA: TGTGCCAGCAGCGTAGACCGGGGGAGCCAAGAGACCCAGTACTTC.